This TCR beta chain emerged from a study of identifying expanded T cells in peripheral blood. Regarding the study as a whole: Differentially abundant clones: roughly 1.3 between replicates, 16.4 at two to three weeks, over 18 at four. Approximately 2-week clone count variance significantly increased as total template count grew.

A remark on this clone: Its antigen remains unidentified.

V was clipped by 6 bases and J by 3 bases; unmatched bases: 6. Germline-derived CDR1 and CDR2 are MDHEN and SYDVKM. The CDR3 is made up of 15 amino acids. Only in-frame clones appear in the TCRdb table, and some are missing; sequencing was by immunoSEQ multiplex PCR. This table has around 130,000 clones, approximately 86% appearing once. No infections or other immune events were documented during collection. The TCR originated in a person between 18 and 69 years old in good health. This chain uses TRBV28 with TRBJ2-7; 12 nucleotides align to TRBD2. Input material: blood. The CDR3 is CASSRLAGVFYEQYF. CDR3 sequence (DNA): TGTGCCAGCAGCAGACTAGCGGGAGTATTCTACGAGCAGTACTTC.